These T cell receptor beta chains were read from a single sample in a study of T cell responses to AZD1222 COVID-19 vaccine. Data came from immunoSEQ multiplex PCR; TCRdb stores just in-frame clones and leaves some out. The sample has 95,000 to 150,000 clones, around 93% seen once; the top ten hold 14%. The source material was peripheral blood, sampled on day 0 of AZD1222 vaccination. Every receptor here comes from an adult in good health. Each CDR3 is given with its conserved first and last residue. Fields, in order: J gene, V gene, D gene, clone size, CDR3 protein, CDR3 DNA. A D gene is named only where the DNA matches it firmly. Some rows mark clone size as missing; the rest say once, few, many or name a class of expanded clone.

>TRBJ2-1|TRBV7-2|TRBD2|NA
CASSPGTSGGVIEQFF
TGTGCCAGCAGCCCAGGGACTAGCGGGGGGGTTATTGAGCAGTTCTTC
>TRBJ2-7|TRBV7-2|NA|NA
CASSYLAERSYEQYF
TGTGCCAGCAGCTATTTAGCGGAACGCTCCTACGAGCAGTACTTC
>TRBJ2-7|TRBV11-2|TRBD2|few
CASSRAGTSGTYEQYF
TGTGCCAGCAGCCGGGCTGGGACTAGCGGTACCTACGAGCAGTACTTC
>TRBJ2-1|TRBV2|NA|NA
CASSEAPGDNEQFF
TGTGCCAGCAGTGAAGCGCCAGGGGACAATGAGCAGTTCTTC
>TRBJ1-1|TRBV10-3|NA|NA
CAISESDIGTTNTEAFF
TGTGCCATCAGTGAGTCTGATATTGGGACAACCAACACTGAAGCTTTCTTT
>TRBJ1-2|TRBV7-9|TRBD1|NA
CASSLGAQGFGYTF
TGTGCCAGCAGCTTAGGGGCACAGGGGTTTGGCTACACCTTC
>TRBJ1-3|TRBV10-1|NA|NA
CASSRGSGNTIYF
TGCGCCAGCAGCAGAGGCTCTGGAAACACCATATATTTT
>TRBJ1-1|TRBV19|NA|NA
CASYRQEAFF
TGTGCCAGTTACAGGCAAGAAGCTTTCTTT
>TRBJ2-2|TRBV7-9|TRBD1|few
CASSRTGYTGELFF
TGTGCCAGCAGCCGGACAGGGTACACCGGGGAGCTGTTTTTT
>TRBJ1-1|TRBV28|NA|few
CASSDSTESRSFF
TGTGCCAGCAGTGATAGTACGGAGTCTAGGTCTTTCTTT
>TRBJ2-1|TRBV19|NA|NA
CASSIGGSGDNEQFF
TGTGCCAGTAGTATCGGTGGGTCGGGTGACAATGAGCAGTTCTTC
>TRBJ1-1|TRBV9|NA|NA
CASSVLLNTEAFF
TGTGCCAGCAGCGTACTGTTGAACACTGAAGCTTTCTTT
>TRBJ2-5|TRBV6-2/TRBV6-3|NA|NA
CASSYGREGTQYF
TGTGCCAGCAGTTACGGGCGGGAAGGGACCCAGTACTTC
>TRBJ1-5|TRBV7-2|NA|NA
CASSRGVFQPQHF
TGTGCCAGCAGTCGAGGAGTTTTTCAGCCCCAGCATTTT
>TRBJ1-2|TRBV18|TRBD1|NA
CASSPRQGEHYGYTF
TGTGCCAGCTCTCCAAGACAGGGTGAACACTATGGCTACACCTTC
>TRBJ1-2|TRBV7-2|NA|NA
CASSVSGSGYTF
TGTGCCAGCAGCGTATCAGGGTCTGGCTACACCTTC